This T cell receptor beta chain was captured by sequencing in a study of OX40 agonist ivuxolimab in advanced cancers. The repertoire was sequenced with immunoSEQ multiplex PCR; TCRdb's copy has only in-frame clones and lacks some. The data contain tens of thousands of clones, roughly nine tenths of them seen just once; the ten biggest clones take up approximately 4.6%. As concerns this clone: Its specificity is not known.

General observations from the study: Among the nonresponders, some also had low normalized T-cell clonal expansion. The CD4+ and CD8+ T cells in the blood had expanded clonally by week 6 at 0.1 to 3.0 mg/kg.

Per the germline V gene, CDR1 is SGHKS and CDR2 is YYEKEE (reference sequence). This CDR3 comprises 14 residues. With 5 bases clipped from V and 6 bases from J, the junction kept 8 bases outside the gene matches. Researchers took blood at baseline, on cycle 4 day 1, and on cycle 7 day 1. The rearrangement links TRBV5-5 to TRBJ1-1, with 9 bases matching TRBD1. This clonotype was sampled from an adult with an advanced solid tumor such as melanoma, head and neck, liver or kidney cancer. Specimen: CD4+ or CD8+ T cells sorted from blood, collected in a trial of the OX40 agonist ivuxolimab. Here the CDR3 DNA reads TGTGCCAGCAGATCGGGACAGGGCATTCCTGAAGCTTTCTTT. Protein sequence: CASRSGQGIPEAFF.